These 19 T cell receptor beta chains were all obtained from the same sample, sequenced in a study of CD4 T cell repertoires in COVID-19. Libraries were prepared by immunoSEQ multiplex PCR; TCRdb keeps only in-frame clonotypes and omits some of them. In the table there are about 24,000 clones, about 94% of which are singletons. No culture step preceded sequencing of the ex vivo isolated memory T cells. Sequencing used circulating follicular helper CD4+ T cells (cTfh) from blood, obtained before the COVID-19 pandemic. All receptors come from a human donor who had COVID-19.

This chain uses TRBV9 with TRBJ2-2; D may be TRBD1 (5 bases). The CDR3 has 14 amino acids. Germline CDR1 and CDR2: SGDLS and YYNGEE. Deletions cut 4 bases from V and 6 bases from J, with 13 bases between. This CDR3 reads CASSTSYRSGELFF. The CDR3 DNA is TGTGCCAGCAGCACAAGCTACAGGTCCGGGGAGCTGTTTTTT. The full variable domain, in which reference TRBV9 and TRBJ2-2 provide the parts outside the CDR3, is DSGVTQTPKHLITATGQRVTLRCSPRSGDLSVYWYQQSLDQGLQFLIQYYNGEERAKGNILERFSAQQFPDLHSELNLSSLELGDSALYFCASSTSYRSGELFFGEGSRLTVL.

This CDR3 is CASSERHPGLQFF. CDR3 DNA: TGTGCCAGCAGTGAAAGGCATCCGGGACTGCAGTTCTTC. The chain employs TRBV6-1 and TRBJ2-1; a possible D gene is TRBD2 (6 bases). The V and J ends lost 2 bases and 12 bases respectively, with 14 bases between them. This CDR3 is 13 amino acids long. Germline values: CDR1 MNHNS, CDR2 SASEGT.

J is TRBJ2-2 and V is TRBV10-3; 7 bases line up with TRBD1. This CDR3 is built from 14 residues. V lost 7 bases, J lost 1 base, and 3 bases stayed unmatched. Looked up from germline, CDR1 is ENHRY and CDR2 is SYGVKD. CDR3 loop: CAIKGQQNTGELFF. The CDR3 DNA follows: TGTGCCATCAAGGGACAGCAGAACACCGGGGAGCTGTTTTTT.

The V call is TRBV14, the J call TRBJ2-3; TRBD2 matches at 7 bases. The J segment lost 0 bases and the V segment lost 1 base, leaving 1 base of the junction unmatched. Per germline, CDR1 SGHDN and CDR2 FVKESK. The CDR3 extends over 15 amino acids. The CDR3 nucleotides read TGTGCCAGCAGCCAAGGGGGACTAAGCACAGATACGCAGTATTTT. Amino acid sequence: CASSQGGLSTDTQYF.

This clone was recorded a few times. This sequence joins TRBV27 and TRBJ1-2, with 7 nucleotides matching TRBD1. The CDR3 is 12 residues long. The V gene end was trimmed by 3 bases and the J gene end by 7 bases; junction bases not matched to a gene: 2. The germline CDR1 and CDR2 sequences are MNHEY and SMNVEV (reference sequence). Here the CDR3 DNA reads TGTGCCAGCAGTTTGGCAGGGGGTGGCTACACCTTC. Residues: CASSLAGGGYTF.

CDR3 nucleotide sequence: TGTGCCAGCAGCTTGGATGTTAGCGGTCTACTAGATACGCAGTATTTT. It encodes CASSLDVSGLLDTQYF. The chain carries TRBV5-6 and TRBJ2-3, with D tentatively TRBD2 (6 bases). Trimming removed 0 bases at V and 5 bases at J, with 16 bases between. The CDR3 consists of 16 residues. CDR1 is SGHDT, CDR2 YYEEEE, per germline.

This chain connects TRBV5-1 to TRBJ2-1, with 14 bases that match TRBD2. The CDR3 runs 17 residues. With 3 bases clipped from V and 9 bases from J, the junction kept 11 bases outside the gene matches. Germline CDR1 is SGHRS and CDR2 is YFSETQ. CDR3 residues: CASSSSGTSGREAEQFF. The DNA of the CDR3 is TGCGCCAGCAGCTCGTCCGGGACTAGCGGGAGAGAGGCTGAGCAGTTCTTC.

Here the CDR3 DNA reads TGTGCCAGTAGTATAGTTCCAGGGATCAGGGCCAATGAGCAGTTCTTC. Protein: CASSIVPGIRANEQFF. This rearrangement joins TRBV19 to TRBJ2-1; the D gene is possibly TRBD1 (5 bases). This CDR3 comprises 16 residues. The germline V gene has CDR1 LNHDA and CDR2 SQIVND (reference sequence). Trimming left V 1 base short and J 6 bases short, with 16 bases between. The entire variable domain, with the rest obtained from reference TRBV19 and TRBJ2-1, is as follows: DGGITQSPKYLFRKEGQNVTLSCEQNLNHDAMYWYRQDPGQGLRLIYYSQIVNDFQKGDIAEGYSVSREKKESFPLTVTSAQKNPTAFYLCASSIVPGIRANEQFFGPGTRLTVL.

This sequence joins TRBV28 and TRBJ2-3; D possibly corresponds to TRBD1 (5 bases). Trimming pared 5 bases from V and 3 bases from J, leaving 21 bases between. Germline CDR1 is MDHEN and CDR2 is SYDVKM. This CDR3 has 17 residues. DNA of the CDR3: TGTGCCAGCAGTCCCTCTAAAAGGGGTGAAAGAACAGATACGCAGTATTTT. As protein: CASSPSKRGERTDTQYF.

In nucleotides, the CDR3 is TGTGCCAGCTCACCGACTACTCCGGGACAGGGTTACGAGCAGTACTTC. Translating it yields CASSPTTPGQGYEQYF. The V gene is TRBV18, the J gene TRBJ2-7; 9 bases fit TRBD1. Germline trimming cut 3 bases from V and 4 bases from J; bases unmatched to any gene: 10. The CDR3 loop spans 16 amino acids. Germline values: CDR1 KGHSH, CDR2 LQKENI.

The rearrangement links TRBV9 to TRBJ2-1; D is unresolved. There are 14 residues in the CDR3. Germline V CDR1 and CDR2: SGDLS, YYNGEE. V lost 4 bases and J lost 9, with 17 bases in between. The CDR3 DNA reads TGTGCCAGCAGCTTCAGAGGAGAAAACTCTGAGCAGTTCTTC. Translated: CASSFRGENSEQFF.

The CDR3 DNA reads TGTGCCAGCACCGGGGGGACTGAAGCTTTCTTT. Encoded protein: CASTGGTEAFF. The chain links TRBV2 to TRBJ1-1, with D possibly TRBD1 on 5 matching bases. The CDR3 extends over 11 amino acids. The ends were cut back, 7 bases at V and 5 bases at J, with 8 bases in the middle. Germline CDR1 and CDR2: SNHLY and FYNNEI.

The chain recombines TRBV5-6 with TRBJ2-5, with TRBD2 matching over 8 bases. The V and J ends lost 7 bases and 3 bases, in that order; junction bases with no gene match: 5. CDR1 SGHDT and CDR2 YYEEEE come from the germline V gene. The CDR3 has 13 amino acids. The CDR3 DNA reads TGTGCCAGCCCCTCGGGGGGGGAAGAGACCCAGTACTTC. Translating gives CASPSGGEETQYF.

This clone was seen a single time. J is TRBJ1-3 and V is TRBV6-6, with D possibly TRBD1 on 6 matching bases. Trimming removed 7 bases at V and 2 bases at J, with 18 bases between. Germline V CDR1 and CDR2: MNHNY, SVGAGI (reference sequence). The CDR3 is 16 residues long. DNA for the CDR3: TGTGCCAGCACCAGAAAGGGGGAGTCGGCTGGAAACACCATATATTTT. This encodes CASTRKGESAGNTIYF.

This clone has only one observation. In the same sample, other DNA sequences code for this CDR3. V gene TRBV6-1 combines with J gene TRBJ2-2; D gene unclear. Germline loops: CDR1 MNHNS, CDR2 SASEGT. This CDR3 has 15 amino acids. Trimming took 6 bases from V and 1 from J, leaving 12 bases between them. The chain's CDR3 is CASSFAQVNTGELFF. The CDR3 bases are TGTGCCAGCAGCTTTGCACAAGTGAACACCGGGGAGCTGTTTTTT.

The gene calls are TRBV28 and TRBJ2-1; D is perhaps TRBD2 (5 bases). V was cut by 5 bases and J by 11 bases, with 13 bases left in between. The CDR3 sequence is 12 residues long. Looked up from germline, CDR1 is MDHEN and CDR2 is SYDVKM. In DNA form, the CDR3 reads TGTGCCAGCAGTGAGCGGTCCTTAAAGCAGTTCTTC. Its protein is CASSERSLKQFF.

The genes are TRBV6-1 and TRBJ2-3, with D maybe TRBD2 (5 bases). The germline V and J ends were trimmed by 4 bases and 4 bases, with 12 bases remaining between them. Germline CDR1 MNHNS, CDR2 SASEGT. The CDR3 length is 14 residues. CDR3 sequence (DNA): TGTGCCAGCAGTGTTCGGGGATCGGCAGATACGCAGTATTTT. Residues: CASSVRGSADTQYF.

In its sample, this clone was seen once. This CDR3 reads CASTKTGNTEAFF. The CDR3 DNA is TGTGCCAGCACCAAGACAGGGAACACTGAAGCTTTCTTT. This chain joins TRBV27 and TRBJ1-1; perhaps TRBD1 as D (6 bases). The CDR3 covers 13 residues. CDR1 is MNHEY and CDR2 is SMNVEV in the germline V gene (reference sequence). Trimming took 7 bases from V and 1 from J, leaving 10 bases between them.

This chain joins TRBV11-2 and TRBJ1-1; D call uncertain. The CDR3 is made up of 15 amino acids. Germline V gives CDR1 SGHAT, CDR2 FQNNGV. V lost 7 bases to trimming and J lost 1 base, with 16 bases between them. The CDR3 region is CASTSGGRGNTEAFF. In DNA, the CDR3 is TGTGCCAGCACCTCGGGAGGGCGCGGGAACACTGAAGCTTTCTTT.